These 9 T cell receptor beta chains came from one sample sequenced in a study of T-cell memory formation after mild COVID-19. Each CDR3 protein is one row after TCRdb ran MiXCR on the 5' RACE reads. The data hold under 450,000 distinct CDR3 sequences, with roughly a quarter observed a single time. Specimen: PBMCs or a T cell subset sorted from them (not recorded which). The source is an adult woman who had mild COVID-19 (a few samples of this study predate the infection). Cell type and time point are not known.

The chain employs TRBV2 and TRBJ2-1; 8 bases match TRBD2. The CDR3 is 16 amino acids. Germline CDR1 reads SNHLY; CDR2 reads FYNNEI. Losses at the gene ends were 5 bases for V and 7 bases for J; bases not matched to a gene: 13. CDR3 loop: CASSYPGLGGVNEQFF. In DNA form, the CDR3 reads TGTGCCAGCAGTTATCCGGGACTAGGTGGGGTGAATGAGCAGTTCTTC.

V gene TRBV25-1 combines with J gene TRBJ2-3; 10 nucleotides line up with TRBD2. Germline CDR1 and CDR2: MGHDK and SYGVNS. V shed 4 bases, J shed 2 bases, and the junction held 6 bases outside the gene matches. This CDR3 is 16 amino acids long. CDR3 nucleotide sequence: TGTGCCAGCAGTGTTCCCCTAGCGGGGGCCACAGATACGCAGTATTTT. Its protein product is CASSVPLAGATDTQYF.

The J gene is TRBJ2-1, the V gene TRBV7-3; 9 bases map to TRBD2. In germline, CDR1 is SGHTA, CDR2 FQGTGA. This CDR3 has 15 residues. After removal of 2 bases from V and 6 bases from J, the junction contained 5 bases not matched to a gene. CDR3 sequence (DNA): TGTGCCAGCAGCTTAGCTCTAGCGGGGTCCAATGAGCAGTTCTTC. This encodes CASSLALAGSNEQFF.

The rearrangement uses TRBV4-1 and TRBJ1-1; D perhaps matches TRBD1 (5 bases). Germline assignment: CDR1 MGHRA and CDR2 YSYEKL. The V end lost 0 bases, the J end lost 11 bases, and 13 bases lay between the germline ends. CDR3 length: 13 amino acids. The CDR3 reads CASSQDLSGLAFF. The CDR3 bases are TGCGCCAGCAGCCAAGACCTGTCAGGGCTCGCTTTCTTT.

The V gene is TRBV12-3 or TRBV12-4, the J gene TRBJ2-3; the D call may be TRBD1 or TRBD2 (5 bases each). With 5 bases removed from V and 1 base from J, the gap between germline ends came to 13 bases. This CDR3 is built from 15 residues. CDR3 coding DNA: TGTGCCAGCAGTCTAGGGACCTTAGGCACAGATACGCAGTATTTT. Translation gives CASSLGTLGTDTQYF.

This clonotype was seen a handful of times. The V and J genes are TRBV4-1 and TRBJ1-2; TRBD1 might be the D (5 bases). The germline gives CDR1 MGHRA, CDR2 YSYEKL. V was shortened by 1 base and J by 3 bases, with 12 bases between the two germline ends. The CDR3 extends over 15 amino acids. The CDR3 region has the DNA TGCGCCAGCAGCCAAGGGGGGTTAACCCACTATGGCTACACCTTC. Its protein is CASSQGGLTHYGYTF.

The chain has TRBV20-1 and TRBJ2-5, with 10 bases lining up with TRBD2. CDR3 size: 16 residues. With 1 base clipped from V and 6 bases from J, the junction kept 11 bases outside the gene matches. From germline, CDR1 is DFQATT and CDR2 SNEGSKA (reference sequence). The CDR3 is CSARASLAGVEKTQYF. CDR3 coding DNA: TGCAGTGCTAGAGCCAGCCTAGCGGGAGTCGAAAAGACCCAGTACTTC.

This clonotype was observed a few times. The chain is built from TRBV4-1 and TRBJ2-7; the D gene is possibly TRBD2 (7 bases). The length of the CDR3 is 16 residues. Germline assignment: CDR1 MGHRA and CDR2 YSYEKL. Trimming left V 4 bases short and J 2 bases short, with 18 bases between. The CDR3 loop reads CASSRSPQGTTYEQYF. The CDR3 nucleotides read TGCGCCAGCAGCCGATCCCCCCAGGGGACTACCTACGAGCAGTACTTC.

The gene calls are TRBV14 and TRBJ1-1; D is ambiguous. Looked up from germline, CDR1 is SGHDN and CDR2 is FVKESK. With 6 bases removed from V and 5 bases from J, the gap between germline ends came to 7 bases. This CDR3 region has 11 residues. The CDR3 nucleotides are TGTGCCAGCAGGGATCGAACTGAAGCTTTCTTT. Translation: CASRDRTEAFF.